Reported below is one TCR beta chain. Its matching antigen is unknown. This sample was taken from a study of yellow fever vaccine responses in identical twins. Notes on the study in general: Twins' T cell vaccine responses reportedly looked partly convergent, partly personalized.

A single record per CDR3 protein comes from TCRdb applying MiXCR to the RT-PCR reads. This table has fewer than 9,500 distinct CDR3 sequences, 75% to 90% appearing once. The sequenced sample was T cells from blood (PBMCs), unsorted or a sorted subset (not recorded which), obtained before or after yellow fever vaccination (not recorded which). The source is a woman younger than 35 who received the yellow fever vaccine.

The CDR3 nucleotides are TGTGCCAGCAGTGAAGCAAAGGACAGGGCGGGAAACACCATATATTTT. Its protein product is CASSEAKDRAGNTIYF. J is TRBJ1-3 and V is TRBV6-1, with 8 bases lining up with TRBD1. Germline V gene lookup returns CDR1 MNHNS and CDR2 SASEGT. J was trimmed by 4 bases and V by 0 bases; bases with no gene match: 5. CDR3 length: 16 residues.